This T cell receptor (beta chain) was obtained from a study of blood T cell repertoires in COVID-19. Study information: Acute-phase and convalescent COVID-19 samples originated in the United States, Italy and Spain.

Clones were sequenced by immunoSEQ multiplex PCR, and TCRdb holds only the in-frame ones, with some missing. The repertoire holds about 430,000 clones, with approximately 90% as singletons. Germline CDR1 is MNHEY and CDR2 is SMNVEV (reference sequence). CDR3 size: 14 residues. V was pared by 3 bases and J by 3 bases, with 5 bases of the junction left unmatched. The chain carries TRBV27 and TRBJ2-7, with TRBD1 matching 7 bases. The TCR comes from a young woman who had been exposed to COVID-19. Sequencing was performed on PBMCs or T cells enriched from blood (not recorded which). The CDR3 DNA is TGTGCCAGCAGTTTTTCCAGGGGGTTCTACGAGCAGTACTTC. The encoded protein is CASSFSRGFYEQYF.